This T cell receptor (beta chain) was identified during a study of vaccination and CD4 T cells after COVID-19. Regarding the study as a whole: From a median of roughly 21 to 40, SARS-CoV-2-reactive clonotypes increased, though not significantly.

CDR3 length: 12 amino acids. The J segment lost 6 bases and the V segment lost 6 bases, leaving 2 bases of the junction unmatched. Treatment: roughly 10-day PBMC culture with coronavirus spike peptide pools or control peptides (ViraFEST assay). During the years 2011-2018, before the COVID-19 pandemic, the unexposed donor's CD4+ T cells were collected. Expansion of antigen-specific T cells with peptide pools by ViraFEST preceded sequencing of TCRs. As cell numbers allowed, unexposed-donor CD4+ T cells faced SARS-CoV-2 S/N and four cold-coronavirus spikes. On this clonotype: Its specificity is not known.

At the Johns Hopkins FTIC core, DNA taken from cultured CD4+ T cells was sequenced by way of the Oncomine TCR Beta short-read assay. CD4+ T cells were cultured, and genomic DNA was extracted from them. TCRdb redid the calling of the PCR reads with MiXCR, one entry per CDR3 protein. Here the sample spans more than 4,500 distinct CDR3 sequences, less than 50% being singletons. The TCR originated in a human donor in good health. The chain is built from TRBV12-3 or TRBV12-4 and TRBJ1-1, with 9 bases fitting TRBD1. The specimen sequenced was CD4+ T cells from blood, cultured in vitro. The CDR3 DNA sequence: TGTGCCAGCAGGAGACAGGGGGCTGAAGCTTTCTTT. This sequence encodes CASRRQGAEAFF.